The 9 T cell receptor beta chains listed next were all sequenced from one sample in a study of blood T cell repertoires in COVID-19. The data were produced by immunoSEQ multiplex PCR, yet TCRdb's version contains in-frame clones alone and is incomplete. Found here are around 190,000 clones, around four fifths of them singletons; the top ten hold under 10%. The sequencing sample was made of peripheral blood. All receptors derive from a woman aged 70 to 79 with COVID-19, enrolled during active disease.

The chain combines TRBV4-3 with TRBJ2-3, with a weak D call TRBD2 (5 bases). In germline, CDR1 is LGHNA, CDR2 YSLEER. V was shortened by 2 bases and J by 6 bases, with 15 bases between the two germline ends. The CDR3 runs to 15 residues. The CDR3 here is CASSQTGVGGDTQYF. The CDR3 DNA reads as TGCGCCAGCAGCCAAACCGGTGTAGGCGGGGATACGCAGTATTTT.

The chain joins TRBV5-1 to TRBJ2-7; 8 positions agree with TRBD1. The CDR3 has 15 amino acids. Germline CDR1 and CDR2: SGHRS and YFSETQ. Trimming removed 3 bases from V and 6 bases from J; junction bases left unmatched: 11. The CDR3 loop is CASSSPRTGISEQYF. CDR3 nucleotides: TGCGCCAGCAGCTCCCCTCGGACAGGGATAAGCGAGCAGTACTTC.

The rearrangement uses TRBV7-6 and TRBJ2-7, with 14 bases fitting TRBD2. The CDR3 runs to 18 residues. The germline V gene has CDR1 SGHVS and CDR2 FNYEAQ. Germline trimming cut 4 bases from V and 0 bases from J; bases unmatched to any gene: 8. CDR3 DNA: TGTGCCAGCAGCTCCCTAGGGACTAGCGGGAGTACCTCCTACGAGCAGTACTTC. Its protein is CASSSLGTSGSTSYEQYF. Together with reference TRBV7-6 and TRBJ2-7, the CDR3 gives the full variable domain: GAGVSQSPRYKVTKRGQDVALRCDPISGHVSLYWYRQALGQGPEFLTYFNYEAQQDKSGLPNDRFSAERPEGSISTLTIQRTEQRDSAMYRCASSSLGTSGSTSYEQYFGPGTRLTVT.

The V gene is TRBV19, the J gene TRBJ2-7; 11 bases align to TRBD2. Germline CDR1 LNHDA, CDR2 SQIVND (reference sequence). CDR3 size: 15 residues. After removal of 5 bases from V and 1 base from J, the junction contained 4 bases not matched to a gene. The CDR3 sequence is CASSSGLAGSYEQYF. CDR3 sequence (DNA): TGTGCCAGTAGTTCAGGACTAGCGGGTTCCTACGAGCAGTACTTC.

The rearrangement uses TRBV30 and TRBJ1-6; D might be TRBD1 (5 bases). The V end was cut by 4 bases, the J end by 0 bases, with 13 bases between. CDR3 length: 16 amino acids. Per germline, CDR1 GTSNPN and CDR2 SVGIG (reference sequence). The CDR3 sequence: CAWTVGGSSYNSPLHF. In DNA form, the CDR3 reads TGTGCCTGGACGGTGGGGGGGAGCTCCTATAATTCACCCCTCCACTTT.

This chain uses TRBV18 with TRBJ2-2; 9 bases are a match to TRBD2. V lost 6 bases and J lost 4; bases outside the gene matches: 6. The CDR3 is 15 residues long. Germline V CDR1 and CDR2: KGHSH, LQKENI. CDR3 DNA sequence: TGTGCCAGCTCTCCCTTGACTAGCGGCACCGGGGAGCTGTTTTTT. Protein product: CASSPLTSGTGELFF.

CDR3 sequence (DNA): TGTGCCATCAGCCCGGGACTAGGTGGGAACGGGGAGACCCAGTACTTC. Amino acid sequence: CAISPGLGGNGETQYF. The chain employs TRBV10-3 and TRBJ2-5, with 8 positions matching TRBD2. V was pared by 6 bases and J by 5 bases, with 14 bases of the junction left unmatched. The CDR3 length is 16 residues. Germline CDR1 is ENHRY and CDR2 is SYGVKD.

A few counts support this clone. The chain uses TRBV19 and TRBJ2-5, with D unclear. Germline V lookup: CDR1 LNHDA, CDR2 SQIVND (reference sequence). Trimming removed 5 bases at V and 5 bases at J, with 6 bases between. The CDR3 has 11 amino acids. This CDR3 reads CASSSVETQYF. The CDR3, as DNA: TGTGCCAGTAGTTCCGTGGAGACCCAGTACTTC.

The rearrangement uses TRBV5-1 and TRBJ1-1, with 9 bases aligning to TRBD1. This CDR3 is built from 16 residues. Germline values: CDR1 SGHRS, CDR2 YFSETQ. Trimming took 2 bases from V and 4 from J; bases not matched to a gene: 9. In nucleotides, the CDR3 is TGCGCCAGCAGCTTAATACAGGGGGCGCGGGTCACTGAAGCTTTCTTT. It yields the protein CASSLIQGARVTEAFF.